A selection of T cell receptor beta chains follows, all from one sample in a study of T cell repertoires in aging, cancer and after chemotherapy. In TCRdb, the multiplex PCR reads were re-called with MiXCR into one record per CDR3 protein. The sample has 9,000 or so distinct CDR3 sequences, around 32% seen once. What was sequenced was blood. The receptors originated from a human donor in good health. Each CDR3 is given with its conserved first and last residue. Each record gives: D gene, V gene, CDR3 protein. The D gene is left open where the match is weak.

TRBD1 | TRBV24-1 | CATSFPRDRVRLASTDTQYF
NA | TRBV20-1 | CSARYSRPNSPLHF
TRBD1 | TRBV27 | CASSPRAGGPYEQYF
NA | TRBV25-1 | CASSDANSYEQYF
NA | TRBV18 | CASSPPGIDEQFF
NA | TRBV7-2 | CASSQGSDTEAFF
NA | TRBV6-5 | CARRVYEQYF
NA | TRBV5-1 | CASSGRTGYSGNTIYF
TRBD1 | TRBV20-1 | CSAAPGTEMGYTF
TRBD2 | TRBV20-1 | CSASGHGLATDTQYF
NA | TRBV7-6 | CASTYSTDTQYF
NA | TRBV12-3/TRBV12-4 | CASRGYSGNTIYF
NA | TRBV29-1 | CSVSWDGEQYF
TRBD1 | TRBV12-3/TRBV12-4 | CASSFGQGGNSGANVLTF
TRBD1 | TRBV12-3/TRBV12-4 | CASSSGQGTAKNIQYF
NA | TRBV6-1 | CASSATEANEQFF
NA | TRBV19 | CATGQGDQETQYF
TRBD2 | TRBV15 | CATSSLAGTQETQYF
NA | TRBV28 | CASPLITGELFF
TRBD2 | TRBV12-3/TRBV12-4 | CASSRTSGYEQYF
TRBD1 | TRBV6-1 | CASLPGQGGSPLHF
TRBD1 | TRBV6-1 | CASSEGTGAYNEQFF
NA | TRBV20-1 | CSARDLEGNYGYTF
NA | TRBV7-2 | CASSISSPPGTDTQYF
NA | TRBV27 | CVSATVIYEQYF
NA | TRBV6-4 | CASSDSTGSGLYF
NA | TRBV24-1 | CATSDLGTDTQYF
TRBD1 | TRBV7-2 | CASSPAGTGAHEAFF
NA | TRBV6-1 | CASSERQVSEAFF
NA | TRBV12-3/TRBV12-4 | CASSFRDGPFEQYF
NA | TRBV19 | CASSITDSGANVLTF
NA | TRBV6-1 | CASSETASPYSNQPQHF
TRBD1 | TRBV28 | CASSTGGRETQYF
TRBD1 | TRBV27 | CASSLMGQGDEQYF
NA | TRBV6-4 | CASSDTLRLNEQFF
NA | TRBV5-1 | CASSLTGLVAFF
TRBD2 | TRBV30 | CAWSGLAGKRDTQYF
NA | TRBV28 | CASTSGGGSEKLFF
NA | TRBV6-5 | CASSYAAQETQYF
NA | TRBV20-1 | CSAPSRGLYEQYF
NA | TRBV7-2 | CASSSSRDYGYTF
TRBD1 | TRBV28 | CASSPDRGYSPLHF
NA | TRBV12-3/TRBV12-4 | CASSLWDTYEQYF
NA | TRBV7-9 | CASSLMRIGGEQFF
TRBD1 | TRBV29-1 | CSVASKGQGKSFYEQYF